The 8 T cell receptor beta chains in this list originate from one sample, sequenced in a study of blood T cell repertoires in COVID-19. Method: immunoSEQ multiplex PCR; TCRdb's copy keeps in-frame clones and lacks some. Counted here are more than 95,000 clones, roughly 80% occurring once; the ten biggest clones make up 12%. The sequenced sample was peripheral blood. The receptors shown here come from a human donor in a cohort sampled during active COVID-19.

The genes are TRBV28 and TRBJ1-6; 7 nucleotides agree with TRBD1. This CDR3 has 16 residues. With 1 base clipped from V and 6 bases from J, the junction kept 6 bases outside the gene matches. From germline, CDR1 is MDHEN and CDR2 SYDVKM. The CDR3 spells CASSLSQGVPNSPLHF. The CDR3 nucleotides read TGTGCCAGCAGTTTATCTCAGGGGGTTCCTAATTCACCCCTCCACTTT.

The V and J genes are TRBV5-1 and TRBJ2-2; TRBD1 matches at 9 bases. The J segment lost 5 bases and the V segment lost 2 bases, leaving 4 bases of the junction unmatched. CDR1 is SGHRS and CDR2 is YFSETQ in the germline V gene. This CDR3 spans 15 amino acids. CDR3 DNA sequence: TGCGCCAGCAGCTTACAGGGGGCTGGGACCGGGGAGCTGTTTTTT. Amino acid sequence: CASSLQGAGTGELFF.

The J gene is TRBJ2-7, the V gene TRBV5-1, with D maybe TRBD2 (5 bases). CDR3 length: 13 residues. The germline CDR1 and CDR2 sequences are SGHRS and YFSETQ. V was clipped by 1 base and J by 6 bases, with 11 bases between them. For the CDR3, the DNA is TGCGCCAGCAGCTTGAGAGAGAGCGGCGAGCAGTACTTC. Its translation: CASSLRESGEQYF.

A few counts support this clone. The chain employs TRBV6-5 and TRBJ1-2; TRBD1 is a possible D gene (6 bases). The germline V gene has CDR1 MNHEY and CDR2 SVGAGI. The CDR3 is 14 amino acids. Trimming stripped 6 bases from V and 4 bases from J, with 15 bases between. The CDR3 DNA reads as TGTGCCAGCAGCGCCCAGGGGAAGCTCTATGGCTACACCTTC. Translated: CASSAQGKLYGYTF.

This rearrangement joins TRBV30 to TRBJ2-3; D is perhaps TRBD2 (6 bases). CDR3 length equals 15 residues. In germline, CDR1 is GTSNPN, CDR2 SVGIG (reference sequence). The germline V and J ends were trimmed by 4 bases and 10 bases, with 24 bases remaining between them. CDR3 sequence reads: CAWTTLRGMVSAQYF. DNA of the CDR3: TGTGCCTGGACCACCCTTCGGGGGATGGTGTCAGCGCAGTATTTT.

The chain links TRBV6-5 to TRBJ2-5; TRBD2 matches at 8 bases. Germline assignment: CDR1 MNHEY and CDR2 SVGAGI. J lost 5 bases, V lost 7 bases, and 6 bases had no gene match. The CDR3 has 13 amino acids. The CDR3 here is CASTFGGRETQYF. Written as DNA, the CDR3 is TGTGCCAGCACTTTCGGCGGGAGGGAGACCCAGTACTTC.

For the CDR3, the DNA is TGTGCCAGTAGTGCAGGGTACTATGGCTACACCTTC. Translating gives CASSAGYYGYTF. V gene TRBV19 combines with J gene TRBJ1-2; tentatively, D is TRBD1 (5 bases). Germline V gene lookup returns CDR1 LNHDA and CDR2 SQIVND (reference sequence). V was cut by 5 bases and J by 3 bases, with 7 bases left in between. The CDR3 runs to 12 residues. The full variable domain, in which reference TRBV19 and TRBJ1-2 provide the parts outside the CDR3, is DGGITQSPKYLFRKEGQNVTLSCEQNLNHDAMYWYRQDPGQGLRLIYYSQIVNDFQKGDIAEGYSVSREKKESFPLTVTSAQKNPTAFYLCASSAGYYGYTFGSGTRLTVV.

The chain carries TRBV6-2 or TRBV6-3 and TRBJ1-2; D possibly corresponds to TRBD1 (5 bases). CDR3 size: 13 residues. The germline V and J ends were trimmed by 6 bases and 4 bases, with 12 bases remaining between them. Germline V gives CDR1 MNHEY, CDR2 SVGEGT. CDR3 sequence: CASSTGHLYGYTF. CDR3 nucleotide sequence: TGTGCCAGCAGCACCGGACACCTCTATGGCTACACCTTC.